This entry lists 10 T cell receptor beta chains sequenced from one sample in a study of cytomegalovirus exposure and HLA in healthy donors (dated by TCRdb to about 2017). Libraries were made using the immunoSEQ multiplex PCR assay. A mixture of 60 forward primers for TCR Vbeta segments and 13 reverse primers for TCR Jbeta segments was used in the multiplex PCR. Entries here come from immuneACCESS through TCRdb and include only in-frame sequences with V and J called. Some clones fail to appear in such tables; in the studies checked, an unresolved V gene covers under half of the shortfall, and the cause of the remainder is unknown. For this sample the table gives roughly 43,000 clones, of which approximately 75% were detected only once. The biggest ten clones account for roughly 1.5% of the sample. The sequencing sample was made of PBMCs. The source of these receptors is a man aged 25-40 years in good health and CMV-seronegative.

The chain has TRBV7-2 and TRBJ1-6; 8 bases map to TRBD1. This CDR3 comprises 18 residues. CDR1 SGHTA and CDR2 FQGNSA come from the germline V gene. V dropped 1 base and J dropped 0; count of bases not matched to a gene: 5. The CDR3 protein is CASSLVGTGSSYNSPLHF. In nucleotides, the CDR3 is TGTGCCAGCAGCTTAGTCGGGACAGGAAGCTCCTATAATTCACCCCTCCACTTT.

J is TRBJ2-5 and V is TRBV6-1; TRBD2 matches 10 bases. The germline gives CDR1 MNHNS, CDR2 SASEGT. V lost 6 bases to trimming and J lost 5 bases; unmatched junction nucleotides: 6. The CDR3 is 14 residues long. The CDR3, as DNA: TGTGCCAGCAGGGAGACTAGCGGGTTGGAGACCCAGTACTTC. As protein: CASRETSGLETQYF.

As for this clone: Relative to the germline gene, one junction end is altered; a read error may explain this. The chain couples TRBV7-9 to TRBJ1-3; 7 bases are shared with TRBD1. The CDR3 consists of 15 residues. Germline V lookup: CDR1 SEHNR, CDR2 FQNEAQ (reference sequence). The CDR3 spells CAGSAGQSSGNTIYF. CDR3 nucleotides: TGTGCCGGCAGCGCGGGACAGAGCTCTGGAAACACCATATATTTT.

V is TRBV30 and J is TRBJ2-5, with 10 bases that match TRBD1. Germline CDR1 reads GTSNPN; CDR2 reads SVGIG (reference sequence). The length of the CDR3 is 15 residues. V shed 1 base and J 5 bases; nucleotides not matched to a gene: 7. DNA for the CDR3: TGTGCCTGGAGTGGACAGGGGGCTTTTGGGGAGACCCAGTACTTC. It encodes CAWSGQGAFGETQYF.

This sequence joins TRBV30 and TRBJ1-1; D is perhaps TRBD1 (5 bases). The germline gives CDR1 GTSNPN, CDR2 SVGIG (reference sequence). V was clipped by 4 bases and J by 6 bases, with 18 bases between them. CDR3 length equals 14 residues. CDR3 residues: CAWIGTRGDPEAFF. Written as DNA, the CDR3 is TGTGCCTGGATAGGAACCCGGGGGGACCCTGAAGCTTTCTTT. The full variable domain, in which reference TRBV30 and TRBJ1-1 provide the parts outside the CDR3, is SQTIHQWPATLVQPVGSPLSLECTVEGTSNPNLYWYRQAAGRGLQLLFYSVGIGQISSEVPQNLSASRPQDRQFILSSKKLLLSDSGFYLCAWIGTRGDPEAFFGQGTRLTVV.

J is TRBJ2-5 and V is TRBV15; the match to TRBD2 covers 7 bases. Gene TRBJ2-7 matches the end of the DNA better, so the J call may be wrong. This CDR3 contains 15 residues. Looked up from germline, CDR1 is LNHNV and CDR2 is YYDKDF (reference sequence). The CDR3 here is CATSRGLAASYEQYF. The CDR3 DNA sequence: TGTGCCACCAGCAGAGGGCTAGCGGCATCCTACGAGCAGTACTTC.

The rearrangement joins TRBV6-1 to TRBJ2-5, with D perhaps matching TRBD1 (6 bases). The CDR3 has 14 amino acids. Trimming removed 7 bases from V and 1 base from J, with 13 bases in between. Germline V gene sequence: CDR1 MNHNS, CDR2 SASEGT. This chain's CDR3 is CASNHGTIQETQYF. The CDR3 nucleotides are TGTGCCAGCAACCACGGGACAATCCAAGAGACCCAGTACTTC.

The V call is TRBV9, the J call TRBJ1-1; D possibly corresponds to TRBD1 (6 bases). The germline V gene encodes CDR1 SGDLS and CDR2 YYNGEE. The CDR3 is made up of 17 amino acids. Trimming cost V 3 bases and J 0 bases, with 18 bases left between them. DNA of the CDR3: TGTGCCAGCAGCGCCCAGGGAGGGGGGTACATGAACACTGAAGCTTTCTTT. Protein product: CASSAQGGGYMNTEAFF.

The DNA of the CDR3 is TGTGCCAGCTCACCACCTCGCCCGCCGGGACACCCTTACGAGCAGTACTTC. It codes for CASSPPRPPGHPYEQYF. This chain joins TRBV18 and TRBJ2-7, with a weak D call TRBD1 (6 bases). Germline V gives CDR1 KGHSH, CDR2 LQKENI. This CDR3 spans 17 amino acids. V was shortened by 0 bases and J by 4 bases, with 19 bases between the two germline ends.

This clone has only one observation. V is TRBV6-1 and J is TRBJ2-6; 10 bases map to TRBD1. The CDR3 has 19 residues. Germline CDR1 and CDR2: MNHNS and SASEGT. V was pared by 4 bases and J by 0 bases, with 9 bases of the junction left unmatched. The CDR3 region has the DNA TGTGCCAGCAGTGCAATGCCGGGACAGGGGAACTCTGGGGCCAACGTCCTGACTTTC. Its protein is CASSAMPGQGNSGANVLTF.